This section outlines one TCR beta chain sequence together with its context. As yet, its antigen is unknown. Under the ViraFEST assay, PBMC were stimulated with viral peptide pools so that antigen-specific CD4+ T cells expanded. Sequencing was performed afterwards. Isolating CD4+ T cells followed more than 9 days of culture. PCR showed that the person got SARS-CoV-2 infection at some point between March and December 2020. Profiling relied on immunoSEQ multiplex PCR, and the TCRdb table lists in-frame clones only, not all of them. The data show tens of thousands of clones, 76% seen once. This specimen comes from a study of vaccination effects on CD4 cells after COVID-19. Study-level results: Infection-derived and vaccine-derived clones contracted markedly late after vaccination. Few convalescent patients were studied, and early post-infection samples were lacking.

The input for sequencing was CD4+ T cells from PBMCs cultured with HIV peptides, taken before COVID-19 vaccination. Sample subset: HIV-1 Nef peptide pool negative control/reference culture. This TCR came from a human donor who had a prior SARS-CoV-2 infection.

CDR3 sequence reads: CASSLTSGSQETQYF. CDR3 nucleotide sequence: TGTGCCAGCAGCTTAACATCCGGGTCCCAAGAGACCCAGTACTTC. The chain carries TRBV11-3 and TRBJ2-5; D unresolved. Looked up from germline, CDR1 is SGHNT and CDR2 is YENEEA. This CDR3 region has 15 residues. Trimming took off 2 bases at V and 1 base at J, with 11 bases between the two ends.